What follows describes a single T cell receptor beta chain. The clone's antigen remains unknown. No clone much larger than this one lies a single base away; base qualities are absent. Using the deep immunoSEQ assay, multiplex PCR amplified TCR CDR3 regions from genomic DNA. Extracted genomic DNA from each cell subset was spread evenly across all wells of several immunoSEQ 96-well plates, with each plate serving as a replicate. For sorted subsets, around 200 ng genomic DNA, equal to tens of thousands of T cell genomes, was loaded into each replicate PCR. Purified libraries were quantified with a Qubit 3.0 fluorometer, sized on a Bioanalyzer 2100, and re-quantified with the KAPA Library Quantification kit. Every immunoSEQ 96-well plate was sequenced on a dedicated single-read 150-cycle Illumina NextSeq 550 flow cell. Per the authors' processing: Because the immunoSEQ output included only junctional sequences and no quality scores, the filtering could not be the same as the filtering used for full-length reads. To assign V/J genes and CDR3, sequences were annotated against IMGT germline references using PyIR, a Python wrapper for IgBLAST v1.9. Reads with weak V/J assignments (E-value above 1e-6), missing CDR3, stop codons, out-of-frame junctions, or ambiguous translated residues were removed. V3J clonotypes were defined as sequences sharing an identical inferred V gene, J gene, and CDR3 amino acid sequence. Percentage overlap between repertoires was computed as shared unique clonotypes divided by the size of the smaller repertoire. RTK rarefaction, the Chao1 estimator, and Recon v2.1 estimates of unobserved clonotypes were used to assess repertoire richness. For all TCRbeta clonotypes obtained by the gDNA method from a few donors, generation probabilities were computed with OLGA. The table was pulled from immuneACCESS by TCRdb, which kept in-frame rearrangements only. Such tables lose some clones; where checked, under half of the loss comes from unresolved V genes, and the rest has no known cause. V and J calls and clone size are those listed in that table; D and trimming were worked out from the DNA. The sample table lists roughly 2 million clones, approximately 94% of them with a count of one. Roughly 0.13% of the sample goes to the ten largest clones.

Donors were healthy HIV-negative adults with no recently reported acute infections or vaccinations. Every donor was a Caucasian adult residing in Nashville, Tennessee, USA. CD4+ T cells were enriched by magnetic negative selection; naive cells were then positively selected on CD45RA, and the negative fraction formed the memory subset. Blood was obtained by leukapheresis, after which PBMCs were separated by Ficoll-Histopaque density gradient centrifugation and cryopreserved in liquid nitrogen vapor phase. Analytical flow cytometry was used to check the purity and quantity of every magnetically sorted T cell population. Genomic DNA was isolated from every sorted fraction and measured by UV absorbance on a Nanodrop 2000c. This specimen belongs to a study of shared clonotypes between healthy human individuals (dated by TCRdb to the early 2020s). Describing the broader study: A few men and a couple of women, aged 18 to 49 years, made up the cohort. To increase sequencing depth and limit assay-specific biases, different laboratories used diverse techniques to prepare libraries and sequence TCR repertoires. Per donor, three plates each were used for CD4 naive and CD4 memory, two for CD8 naive, and one for CD8 memory. Leukapheresis yielded between about 0.94 and 10 billion PBMCs per donor. The study deeply sequenced blood TCR repertoires of about 5 healthy adults to estimate repertoire size and the extent of clonotype sharing between individuals.

The research as a whole found: Even with the large sequencing depth, rarefaction of the sorted-subset datasets indicated that sequencing was incomplete. Sampling was limited to blood, and TCR repertoires in tissue likely differ from TCR repertoires in blood. Pairwise subsampling led to the expectation that sequencing depth would affect the degree of clonotype sharing among donors. When four donors were compared, the shared fraction of clonotypes was roughly 5% for naive CD4, around 4% for naive CD8, 2% to 2.5% for memory CD4, and approximately 0.4% for memory CD8. Clonotypes shared by all four sorted-subset donors showed higher generation probabilities than non-shared clonotypes. Because the study included a small number of donors, the genetic and exposure-history diversity represented was limited. Estimated clonotype richness was generally larger for naive than for memory subsets.

Taken from cysteine to phenylalanine, the CDR3 has 15 residues. Of the read, only the CDR3 DNA is kept; its 45 bases are in frame from base 1. V and J lose 7 bases and 0 bases, and a span of 13 bases separates them. The germline V gene gives CDR1 as MDHEN and CDR2 as SYDVKM. Input material: naive CD4+ T cells sorted from blood. Per the publication, the cell subset or site label means: CD45RA+ positively selected. This receptor was taken from a man between 18 and 29 years old in good health. The rearranged chain carries TRBV28 and TRBJ1-3; no D gene is confidently identified. The DNA sequence reads TGTGCCAGCACCCCCAGACCGAGCTCTGGAAACACCATATATTTT. Its protein product is CASTPRPSSGNTIYF.